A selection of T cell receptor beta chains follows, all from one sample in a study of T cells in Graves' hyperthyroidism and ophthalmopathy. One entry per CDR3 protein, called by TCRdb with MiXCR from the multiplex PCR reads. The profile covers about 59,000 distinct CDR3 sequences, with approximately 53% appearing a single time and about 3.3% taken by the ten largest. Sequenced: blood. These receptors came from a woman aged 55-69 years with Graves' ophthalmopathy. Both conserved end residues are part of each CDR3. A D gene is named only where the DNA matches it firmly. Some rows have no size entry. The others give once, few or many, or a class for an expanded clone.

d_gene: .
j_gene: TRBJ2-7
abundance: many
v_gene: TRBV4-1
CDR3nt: TGCGCCAGCAGCCAAGATGAGGGCAGGCTCCCCTACGAGCAGTACTTC
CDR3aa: CASSQDEGRLPYEQYF

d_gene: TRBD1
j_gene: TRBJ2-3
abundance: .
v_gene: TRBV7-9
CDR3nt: TGTGCCAGCAGCTCGCGGGACAGGGGGGACAATGAGCAGTATTTT
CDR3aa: CASSSRDRGDNEQYF

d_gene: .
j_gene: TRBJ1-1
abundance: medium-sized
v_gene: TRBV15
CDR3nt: TGTGCCACCAGCAGAGGGGGCAGGGATCAAACTGAAGCTTTCTTT
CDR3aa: CATSRGGRDQTEAFF

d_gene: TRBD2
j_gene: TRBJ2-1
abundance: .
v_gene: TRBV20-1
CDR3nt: TGCAGTGCGGGGGGGGGTGGGGCGAGTGAGCAGTTCTTC
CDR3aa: CSAGGGGASEQFF

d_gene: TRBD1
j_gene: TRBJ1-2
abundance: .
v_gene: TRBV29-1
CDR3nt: TGCAGCGTCCAAACTGACAGGGTAGATGGCTACACCTTC
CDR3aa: CSVQTDRVDGYTF

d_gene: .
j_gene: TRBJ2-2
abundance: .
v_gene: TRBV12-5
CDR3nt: TGTGCTAGTGGTTTGGTACAGGGGGAGCTGTTTTTT
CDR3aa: CASGLVQGELFF

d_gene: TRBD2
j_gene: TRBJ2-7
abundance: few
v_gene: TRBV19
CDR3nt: TGTGCCAGTAGGACTAGCGGGAGCTCCTACGAGCAGTACTTC
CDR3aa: CASRTSGSSYEQYF

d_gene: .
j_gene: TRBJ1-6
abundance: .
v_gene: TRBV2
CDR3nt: TGTGCCAGGCAGGGGAGCTATAATTCACCCCTCCTCTTT
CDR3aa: CARQGSYNSPLLF

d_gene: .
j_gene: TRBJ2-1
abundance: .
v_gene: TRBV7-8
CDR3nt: TGTGCCAGCAGCCAAGAGGCACAGGATGAGCAGTTCTTC
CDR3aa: CASSQEAQDEQFF

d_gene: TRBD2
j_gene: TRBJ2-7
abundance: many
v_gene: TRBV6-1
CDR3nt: TGTGCCAGCAGTGGGAGGACTAGCGGGAGAGGGTTCGAGCAGTACTTC
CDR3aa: CASSGRTSGRGFEQYF

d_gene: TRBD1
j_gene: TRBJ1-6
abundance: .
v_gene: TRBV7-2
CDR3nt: TGTGCCAGCAGCCCCGGGACAGAGGATTCACCCCTCCACTTT
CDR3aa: CASSPGTEDSPLHF

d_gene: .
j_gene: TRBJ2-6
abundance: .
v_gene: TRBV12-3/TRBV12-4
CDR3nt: TGTGCCAGCAGTTTGCACACCGGGACAGGGGCCAACGTCCTGACTTTC
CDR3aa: CASSLHTGTGANVLTF

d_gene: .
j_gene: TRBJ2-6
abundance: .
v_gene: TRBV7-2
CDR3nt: TGTGCCAGCAGCTATCTAGCGGGGGCCAACGTCCTGACTTTC
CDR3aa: CASSYLAGANVLTF